The 13 T cell receptor beta chains listed next were all sequenced from one sample in a study of CD8+CD57+ T cells in acquired aplastic anemia (dated by TCRdb to 2017 to 2018). Flow cytometry had shown CD8+CD57+ cell expansion in the patients selected for sequencing. For sequencing, an Illumina HiSeq 2000 was employed. TCR beta VDJ combination and CDR3 sequence profiling used genomic DNA as the template. TCRdb passed the public sequencing reads through fastp at Q25 and MiXCR, retaining productive beta sequences. Every entry covers one CDR3 protein and lists the most common genes and DNA from its rows. The sample profile shows 200,000 to 300,000 distinct CDR3 sequences; around 46% of them were found once. 7.8% of the sample goes to the ten largest clones. The material sequenced was sorted CD4+, CD8+, or CD8+CD57+ T cells (not recorded which) from PBMCs. These receptors came from a human donor with aplastic anemia.

The chain carries TRBV12-3 or TRBV12-4 and TRBJ1-6; 7 nucleotides match TRBD1. The CDR3 extends over 17 amino acids. After removal of 4 bases from V and 11 bases from J, the junction contained 17 bases not matched to a gene. Here the CDR3 reads CASSYTSYRDSLAPLHF. The CDR3 nucleotides read TGTGCCAGCAGTTACACATCCTACCGGGACAGCTTAGCACCCCTCCACTTT.

This chain uses TRBV9 with TRBJ2-1, with 12 bases matching TRBD2. The ends lost 1 base at V and 7 bases at J; junction bases unmatched: 3. Looked up from germline, CDR1 is SGDLS and CDR2 is YYNGEE. The CDR3 length is 15 residues. The CDR3, as DNA: TGTGCCAGCAGCGTACTAGCGGGGGGGCATAATGAGCAGTTCTTC. Protein sequence: CASSVLAGGHNEQFF.

This clonotype was seen ten or more times. J is TRBJ2-1 and V is TRBV7-9; TRBD2 agrees at 7 bases. Germline V gene lookup returns CDR1 SEHNR and CDR2 FQNEAQ (reference sequence). The CDR3 loop spans 15 amino acids. Trimming took 7 bases from V and 0 from J; bases not matched to a gene: 6. In nucleotides, the CDR3 is TGTGCCAGCATCAGAGCGGGGAACTCCTACAATGAGCAGTTCTTC. It yields the protein CASIRAGNSYNEQFF. The variable domain in full, completed from reference TRBV7-9 and TRBJ2-1, reads DTGVSQNPRHKITKRGQNVTFRCDPISEHNRLYWYRQTLGQGPEFLTYFQNEAQLEKSRLLSDRFSAERPKGSFSTLEIQRTEQGDSAMYLCASIRAGNSYNEQFFGPGTRLTVL.

The rearrangement uses TRBV5-1 and TRBJ2-7, with TRBD1 identical over 9 bases. Trimming cost V 4 bases and J 5 bases; bases outside gene matches: 10. The CDR3 contains 15 residues. Germline V lookup: CDR1 SGHRS, CDR2 YFSETQ. The CDR3 is CASSPPWTGENEQYF. The CDR3 DNA reads TGCGCCAGCAGCCCCCCTTGGACAGGGGAAAACGAGCAGTACTTC.

This clonotype was seen at least ten times. The rearrangement links TRBV4-1 to TRBJ2-7; TRBD2 matches 10 bases. The germline gives CDR1 MGHRA, CDR2 YSYEKL. V shed 5 bases, J shed 3 bases, and the junction held 4 bases outside the gene matches. This CDR3 is built from 14 residues. CDR3 coding DNA: TGCGCCAGCAGCTTGCGGACTAGCGGCTACGAGCAGTACTTC. Translating it yields CASSLRTSGYEQYF.

This clonotype was seen ten or more times. V is TRBV9 and J is TRBJ2-7; D uncertain. Trimming left V 0 bases short and J 3 bases short, with 10 bases between. Germline CDR1 and CDR2: SGDLS and YYNGEE. The CDR3 is made up of 14 amino acids. The CDR3 loop is CASSVDDLDYEQYF. The CDR3, as DNA: TGTGCCAGCAGCGTAGATGACCTTGACTACGAGCAGTACTTC.

J is TRBJ2-2 and V is TRBV7-9; D not certain. The V end was cut by 2 bases, the J end by 2 bases, with 9 bases between. CDR3 length: 15 residues. CDR1 and CDR2 from the germline V gene are SEHNR and FQNEAQ (reference sequence). The CDR3 DNA reads TGTGCCAGCAGCTTATGGCAGGACAACACCGGGGAGCTGTTTTTT. Translation: CASSLWQDNTGELFF. The full variable domain, in which reference TRBV7-9 and TRBJ2-2 provide the parts outside the CDR3, is DTGVSQNPRHKITKRGQNVTFRCDPISEHNRLYWYRQTLGQGPEFLTYFQNEAQLEKSRLLSDRFSAERPKGSFSTLEIQRTEQGDSAMYLCASSLWQDNTGELFFGEGSRLTVL.

This clonotype came up a few times. V gene TRBV3-2 combines with J gene TRBJ2-5; no check of the table's D call, TRBD2, against the DNA was made. TRBV3-2 constitutes a pseudogene. This CDR3 has 15 amino acids. The CDR3 reads CASSQLAGGQETQYF. The CDR3 DNA is TGTGCCAGCAGCCAACTAGCGGGGGGGCAAGAGACCCAGTACTTC.

There are many counts of this clonotype. The chain has TRBV20-1 and TRBJ2-7; D gene ambiguous. The CDR3 totals 13 residues. Germline assignment: CDR1 DFQATT and CDR2 SNEGSKA (reference sequence). V dropped 4 bases and J dropped 1 base, with 11 bases sitting between them. The CDR3 sequence is CSAIRLGSYEQYF. The CDR3, as DNA: TGCAGTGCTATCCGGTTGGGGTCCTACGAGCAGTACTTC.

A note on this clonotype: Germline and junction disagree at one end, which may indicate a read error. The chain joins TRBV2 to TRBJ2-3, with D perhaps assigned TRBD1 or TRBD2 (5 bases each). The CDR3 runs to 15 residues. The germline V gene encodes CDR1 SNHLY and CDR2 FYNNEI. The CDR3 sequence: CASSERRTGTGTQYF. DNA for the CDR3: TGTGCCAGCAGTGAACGGAGGACGGGCACAGGTACGCAGTATTTT.

The CDR3 loop reads CATSSNQGDTEAFF. The CDR3 DNA is TGTGCCACCAGCAGCAATCAGGGGGACACTGAAGCTTTCTTT. The rearrangement joins TRBV15 to TRBJ1-1; 7 positions agree with TRBD1. This CDR3 comprises 14 residues. The trim removed 3 bases at V and 3 bases at J, leaving 4 bases unmatched. CDR1 is LNHNV, CDR2 YYDKDF, per germline (reference sequence).

In this sample, this clonotype turned up a few times. This sequence joins TRBV2 and TRBJ2-1; maybe TRBD1 (6 bases). Trimming cost V 8 bases and J 10 bases, with 9 bases left between them. The CDR3 is made up of 10 amino acids. Per germline, CDR1 SNHLY and CDR2 FYNNEI. The CDR3 DNA is TGTGCCAGCCGCGGACAGGAGCAGTTCTTC. Protein sequence: CASRGQEQFF.

This clonotype was recorded at least ten times. The chain joins TRBV3-1 to TRBJ2-3, with 12 nucleotides matching TRBD2. The CDR3 loop spans 17 amino acids. CDR1 LGHDT and CDR2 YNNKEL come from the germline V gene (reference sequence). Germline trimming cut 4 bases from V and 0 bases from J; bases unmatched to any gene: 5. CDR3 sequence reads: CASSLRTSGDSTDTQYF. CDR3 DNA: TGTGCCAGCAGCCTCCGGACTAGCGGGGACAGCACAGATACGCAGTATTTT.